These 28 T cell receptor beta chains came from one sample sequenced in a study of T-cell memory formation after mild COVID-19. TCRdb used MiXCR to reprocess the 5' RACE reads, holding one entry per CDR3 protein. Found here are 110,000 or so distinct CDR3 sequences, 22% of them singletons; the top ten hold around 40%. The sequencing sample was made of PBMCs or a T cell subset sorted from them (not recorded which). All receptors come from a man between 18 and 29 years old who had mild COVID-19 (a few samples of this study predate the infection). Cell type and time point are not known.

V and J are TRBV27 and TRBJ2-7; D is ambiguous. Trimming removed 4 bases at V and 5 bases at J, with 15 bases between. Per the germline V gene, CDR1 is MNHEY and CDR2 is SMNVEV (reference sequence). This CDR3 is built from 14 residues. For the CDR3, the DNA is TGTGCCAGCAGTTCGACCCTGGCTCCCGACGAGCAGTACTTC. Protein: CASSSTLAPDEQYF.

The chain couples TRBV5-1 to TRBJ1-1; tentatively, D is TRBD1 (5 bases). Trimming took 5 bases from V and 0 from J, leaving 14 bases between them. This CDR3 is built from 15 residues. CDR1 and CDR2 (germline): SGHRS, YFSETQ. The CDR3 sequence: CASSPWGGVNTEAFF. The CDR3 coding sequence is TGCGCCAGCAGTCCTTGGGGGGGAGTGAACACTGAAGCTTTCTTT. Full variable domain (remainder filled in from reference TRBV5-1 and TRBJ1-1): KAGVTQTPRYLIKTRGQQVTLSCSPISGHRSVSWYQQTPGQGLQFLFEYFSETQRNKGNFPGRFSGRQFSNSRSEMNVSTLELGDSALYLCASSPWGGVNTEAFFGQGTRLTVV.

This clonotype was seen only a few times. The V and J genes are TRBV10-3 and TRBJ1-1, with a tentative D call TRBD1 (5 bases). Trimming took 0 bases from V and 4 from J, leaving 30 bases between them. Germline V gene lookup returns CDR1 ENHRY and CDR2 SYGVKD. The CDR3 has 21 amino acids. CDR3 sequence reads: CAISESEDGRQGFTGTTEAFF. CDR3 DNA: TGTGCCATCAGTGAGTCGGAGGACGGGCGCCAGGGATTCACGGGGACCACTGAAGCTTTCTTT.

The chain couples TRBV7-8 to TRBJ2-7; weak D call: TRBD1 (6 bases). The V and J ends lost 3 bases and 3 bases respectively, with 15 bases between them. This CDR3 is built from 15 residues. The germline V gene encodes CDR1 SGHVS and CDR2 FQNEAQ. This CDR3 is CASSFSQGEDYEQYF. The CDR3 DNA reads as TGTGCCAGCAGCTTTTCACAGGGAGAGGACTACGAGCAGTACTTC. Supplemented by reference TRBV7-8 and TRBJ2-7, the full variable domain reads GAGVSQSPRYKVAKRGQDVALRCDPISGHVSLFWYQQALGQGPEFLTYFQNEAQLDKSGLPSDRFFAERPEGSVSTLKIQRTQQEDSAVYLCASSFSQGEDYEQYFGPGTRLTVT.

Only a few counts were recorded for this clonotype. The chain recombines TRBV7-9 with TRBJ2-7; D is possibly TRBD1 (6 bases). This CDR3 comprises 15 residues. Germline CDR1 is SEHNR and CDR2 is FQNEAQ (reference sequence). Trimming removed 1 base from V and 2 bases from J, with 12 bases in between. The CDR3: CASSLDQGIPYEQYV. CDR3 bases: TGTGCCAGCAGCTTAGATCAGGGGATCCCCTACGAGCAGTACGTC.

The gene calls are TRBV11-2 and TRBJ1-4; perhaps TRBD1 as D (5 bases). In germline, CDR1 is SGHAT, CDR2 FQNNGV. The V end was cut by 11 bases, the J end by 7 bases, with 35 bases between. This CDR3 is 19 amino acids long. The CDR3 DNA follows: TGTGCCCTTTGGGACCTGCCAGGGCCCCCTGCGCTATTAGGTGAAAAACTGTTTTTT. Translating it yields CALWDLPGPPALLGEKLFF.

The V and J genes are TRBV27 and TRBJ2-5; D remains ambiguous. This CDR3 comprises 14 residues. Trimming took 4 bases from V and 5 from J, leaving 14 bases between them. Germline CDR1 and CDR2: MNHEY and SMNVEV (reference sequence). The CDR3 DNA is TGTGCCAGCAGTTCCGCCGTGGCTCTTGAGACCCAGTACTTC. This translates into CASSSAVALETQYF.

The V gene is TRBV10-3, the J gene TRBJ2-2; D uncertain. The CDR3 length is 12 residues. The V end was cut by 8 bases, the J end by 5 bases, with 9 bases between. Germline-derived CDR1 and CDR2 are ENHRY and SYGVKD. The CDR3 DNA follows: TGTGCCATCCGGTCTCCAACCGGGGAGCTGTTTTTT. It codes for CAIRSPTGELFF.

This clonotype was counted only a few times. V usage is TRBV29-1 and J usage is TRBJ1-2, with a tentative D call TRBD1 (5 bases). The CDR3 totals 12 residues. The V and J ends lost 3 bases and 4 bases respectively, with 9 bases between them. The germline CDR1 and CDR2 sequences are SQVTM and ANQGSEA. The CDR3 sequence is CSVDREAYGYTF. The CDR3 coding sequence is TGCAGCGTTGACAGGGAAGCCTATGGCTACACCTTC.

The sample holds one count of this clonotype. This rearrangement joins TRBV7-8 to TRBJ1-3, with D possibly TRBD1 on 5 matching bases. V was clipped by 5 bases and J by 3 bases, with 20 bases between them. Germline V gene data show CDR1 as SGHVS and CDR2 as FQNEAQ. This CDR3 is built from 17 residues. CDR3 sequence: CASSLWAVSRVGNTIYF. The CDR3 DNA follows: TGTGCCAGCAGCCTTTGGGCGGTTTCCAGGGTTGGAAACACCATATATTTT.

This clonotype came up a few times. The gene calls are TRBV15 and TRBJ2-2, with TRBD2 matching 9 bases. Trimming took 3 bases from V and 1 from J; bases not matched to a gene: 6. This CDR3 spans 17 amino acids. Germline-derived CDR1 and CDR2 are LNHNV and YYDKDF (reference sequence). CDR3 nucleotides: TGTGCCACCAGCAGGTTAGCGGGGGCAATGAACACCGGGGAGCTGTTTTTT. Translating gives CATSRLAGAMNTGELFF.

Only a few counts were recorded for this clonotype. The chain has TRBV12-3 or TRBV12-4 and TRBJ1-5; 7 positions match TRBD1. This CDR3 has 15 amino acids. Trimming removed 6 bases from V and 0 bases from J; junction bases left unmatched: 5. The CDR3 sequence is CASRETGFSNQPQHF. The CDR3 bases are TGTGCCAGCAGGGAGACAGGGTTTAGCAATCAGCCCCAGCATTTT.

The V gene is TRBV5-1, the J gene TRBJ2-2, with D possibly being TRBD1 (5 bases). The germline gives CDR1 SGHRS, CDR2 YFSETQ. V was pared by 0 bases and J by 1 base, with 13 bases between. The CDR3 is 17 residues long. For the CDR3, the DNA is TGCGCCAGCAGCTTGGCACCAGCTACAGGGAACACCGGGGAGCTGTTTTTT. It yields the protein CASSLAPATGNTGELFF.

There are a few counts of this clonotype. The chain combines TRBV12-3 or TRBV12-4 with TRBJ2-5; TRBD1 aligns across 9 bases. The CDR3 runs to 15 residues. The V and J ends lost 6 bases and 5 bases, in that order; junction bases with no gene match: 10. CDR3 nucleotides: TGTGCCAGCAGCATCGCCGGGACAGGGACCGAGACCCAGTACTTC. Its translation: CASSIAGTGTETQYF.

This CDR3 is CSVEDTSGSDEQYF. The CDR3, as DNA: TGCAGCGTTGAAGATACCAGCGGGAGCGACGAGCAGTACTTC. J is TRBJ2-7 and V is TRBV29-1; 8 nucleotides line up with TRBD2. The V segment lost 0 bases and the J segment 5 bases; nucleotides outside the gene matches: 6. Germline V gene data show CDR1 as SQVTM and CDR2 as ANQGSEA. The CDR3 consists of 14 residues.

This clonotype came up a few times. The chain combines TRBV6-2 or TRBV6-3 with TRBJ2-7; 7 positions match TRBD1. Looked up from germline, CDR1 is MNHEY and CDR2 is SVGEGT. This CDR3 contains 18 residues. After removal of 4 bases from V and 0 bases from J, the junction contained 15 bases not matched to a gene. The CDR3 here is CASSSNPGQSGSSYEQYV. As DNA, the CDR3 is TGTGCCAGCAGTTCCAACCCGGGACAGAGTGGAAGCTCCTACGAGCAGTACGTC.

This clonotype came up a few times. This rearrangement joins TRBV9 to TRBJ2-3; TRBD2 matches 8 bases. The V gene's germline CDR1 is SGDLS and CDR2 YYNGEE. The CDR3 totals 15 residues. With 3 bases clipped from V and 6 bases from J, the junction kept 9 bases outside the gene matches. The CDR3 loop reads CASSAAGGVVDTQYF. Here the CDR3 DNA reads TGTGCCAGCAGCGCCGCGGGGGGCGTGGTTGATACGCAGTATTTT.

This clonotype was observed a few times. Here the CDR3 reads CAIKRIPSSYEQYF. CDR3 nucleotide sequence: TGTGCCATCAAGCGGATCCCGAGCTCCTACGAGCAGTACTTC. The J gene is TRBJ2-7, the V gene TRBV10-3; possibly TRBD2 for D (5 bases). V was cut by 7 bases and J by 0 bases, with 13 bases left in between. Germline CDR1 reads ENHRY; CDR2 reads SYGVKD. This CDR3 has 14 amino acids.

On this clonotype itself: At one of its ends the junction is not consistent with the germline gene, which may arise from a read error. The CDR3 region is CASSSGPHEGGF. In nucleotides, the CDR3 is TGTGCCAGCAGCTCAGGTCCGCATGAGGGAGGCTTC. The rearrangement joins TRBV7-9 to TRBJ2-1; TRBD2 is a possible D gene (6 bases). Germline V gene sequence: CDR1 SEHNR, CDR2 FQNEAQ (reference sequence). The CDR3 is 12 amino acids.

The chain joins TRBV5-6 to TRBJ2-7, with D hard to call. CDR3 length: 11 amino acids. Deletions cut 5 bases from V and 5 bases from J, with 8 bases between. Germline V gives CDR1 SGHDT, CDR2 YYEEEE. The CDR3, as DNA: TGTGCCAGCAGAAGGCAGAACGAGCAGTACGTC. Its translation: CASRRQNEQYV.

This clonotype was seen more than once but under ten times. The rearrangement uses TRBV4-1 and TRBJ1-5; D gene uncertain. Germline lookup yields CDR1 MGHRA and CDR2 YSYEKL. The CDR3 contains 15 residues. The V and J ends lost 0 bases and 0 bases respectively, with 6 bases between them. The CDR3 DNA follows: TGCGCCAGCAGCCAAGAGTGGGATAGCAATCAGCCCCAGCATTTT. Translating gives CASSQEWDSNQPQHF.

This sequence joins TRBV6-6 and TRBJ2-7; D possibly corresponds to TRBD2 (5 bases). The CDR3 is 15 amino acids. Germline V lookup: CDR1 MNHNY, CDR2 SVGAGI (reference sequence). Trimming cost V 5 bases and J 0 bases, with 14 bases left between them. DNA of the CDR3: TGTGCCAGCAGTACTAGTAAATTATTCTCCTACGAGCAGTACTTC. Its protein product is CASSTSKLFSYEQYF.

The rearrangement links TRBV6-2 or TRBV6-3 to TRBJ2-7; D is uncertain. The CDR3 is 12 amino acids. With 0 bases removed from V and 5 bases from J, the gap between germline ends came to 5 bases. Per germline, CDR1 MNHEY and CDR2 SVGEGT. CDR3 in DNA: TGTGCCAGCAGTTACTCGAGCCACGAGCAGTACTTC. This sequence encodes CASSYSSHEQYF.

The chain uses TRBV12-3 or TRBV12-4 and TRBJ2-3; D is ambiguous. V lost 6 bases and J 6 bases, leaving 10 bases between the germline ends. CDR3 length equals 12 residues. CDR3 sequence reads: CASSQPRDTQYF. In DNA form, the CDR3 reads TGTGCCAGCAGCCAACCTAGGGATACGCAGTATTTT.

In regard to this clonotype: This is likely a read error, given that the CDR3 carries no conserved phenylalanine or tryptophan at its end. The chain has TRBV24-1 and TRBJ1-1, with a weak D call TRBD1 (6 bases). The CDR3 contains 14 residues. V lost 9 bases to trimming and J lost 4 bases, with 17 bases between them. Germline V gene lookup returns CDR1 KGHDR and CDR2 SFDVKD. CDR3 DNA: TGTGCCACCCGACAAACAGGGAAAGGCACTGAAGCTTTCTCT. Encoded protein: CATRQTGKGTEAFS.

V and J are TRBV7-6 and TRBJ2-1; D may be TRBD2 (6 bases). CDR1 and CDR2 (germline): SGHVS, FNYEAQ. Between the trimmed V and J ends, which lost 3 bases and 9 bases, there was a span of 18 bases. The CDR3 consists of 15 residues. The chain's CDR3 is CASSFGSAGRGEQFF. CDR3 coding DNA: TGTGCCAGCAGCTTCGGATCGGCGGGACGGGGTGAGCAGTTCTTC.

There are a few counts of this clonotype. This chain joins TRBV4-1 and TRBJ2-6; D is undetermined. CDR1 is MGHRA, CDR2 YSYEKL, per germline. The CDR3 covers 14 residues. Trimming took 3 bases from V and 0 from J, leaving 3 bases between them. CDR3 DNA sequence: TGCGCCAGCAGCCAGGTCTCTGGGGCCAACGTCCTGACTTTC. It is translated as CASSQVSGANVLTF.

This clonotype was seen more than once but under ten times. The junction departs from the called germline gene at one end, perhaps through a read error. V is TRBV7-7 and J is TRBJ1-4; 7 bases map to TRBD1. From germline, CDR1 is SSHAT and CDR2 FNYEAQ (reference sequence). This CDR3 spans 15 amino acids. This CDR3 is CASSATGATNEKLFF. CDR3 nucleotide sequence: TGTGCTAGCAGCGCCACAGGGGCGACTAATGAAAAACTGTTTTTT.